This TCR beta chain was captured in a study of T cell repertoires in cytomegalovirus infection. TCRdb analysed the reads with MiXCR anew, one entry per CDR3 protein. The sample yields around 490,000 distinct CDR3 sequences, roughly 29% seen once. Germline V lookup: CDR1 SGHTA, CDR2 FQGNSA. The V gene lost 2 bases and the J gene lost 1 base, with 11 bases spanning the gap. The CDR3 sequence is 15 residues long. Study outcomes and limitations: The response measured ex vivo was dominated by TCR beta clonotypes (HLA-C-restricted and CMV-specific).

This clonotype was picked up many times. Its target is not known. The V and J genes are TRBV7-2 and TRBJ2-5; D is perhaps TRBD1 (5 bases). The sequenced sample consisted of PBMCs. This receptor was taken from a human donor in good health (CMV status not recorded). Some clones in this sample may be carry-over from other donors' samples. The CDR3 sequence: CASSLMGRAQETQYF. The CDR3 DNA is TGTGCCAGCAGCTTAATGGGCAGGGCCCAAGAGACCCAGTACTTC.